The T cell receptor (beta chain) described here comes from a study of CD8 T cells in ankylosing spondylitis. The CDR3 totals 14 residues. Germline CDR1 is SGHVS and CDR2 is FQNEAQ. The germline V and J ends were trimmed by 5 bases and 4 bases, with 9 bases remaining between them. This clonotype was recorded at least ten times. Its antigen is as yet unknown. Whole-study findings and limits: Disease-linked clones had a CD8+ phenotype and relatively low frequency in peripheral blood. Disease-linked clones reportedly concentrated significantly in matched ankylosing spondylitis synovial fluid. A motif in TCR beta, a set of eight or nine highly homologous variants, appeared characteristic of ankylosing spondylitis blood.

Each TCR beta library was made by quantitative 5'-RACE that incorporated molecular barcodes. Each CDR3 protein is one row after TCRdb ran MiXCR on the 5' RACE reads. Counted here are fewer than 350,000 distinct CDR3 sequences, 11% occurring once; the ten biggest clones make up roughly 9.2%. Sequenced sample: blood, either unsorted or a sorted T cell fraction (not recorded which). The TCR was taken from a female donor with ankylosing spondylitis or in good health (not recorded which). J is TRBJ1-6 and V is TRBV7-8; unclear D gene. The CDR3 DNA reads TGTGCCAGCAGCCCGGCACTGTATAATTCACCCCTCCACTTT. Amino acids: CASSPALYNSPLHF.